These 22 T cell receptor beta chains originate from one sample sequenced in a study of T cell responses to AZD1222 COVID-19 vaccine. Only in-frame clones appear in the TCRdb table, and some are missing; sequencing was by immunoSEQ multiplex PCR. The sample contains fewer than 200,000 clones, roughly nine tenths of which appear only once. Sequences were derived from peripheral blood, sampled on day 0 of AZD1222 vaccination. Every receptor here comes from an adult in good health.

In nucleotides, the CDR3 is TGTGCCAGCAGCCGGGGGATGAGCTATGGCTACACCTTC. It translates to CASSRGMSYGYTF. The V gene is TRBV3-1 (or the pseudogene TRBV3-2), the J gene TRBJ1-2, with a weak D call TRBD1 (5 bases). Trimming removed 4 bases from V and 4 bases from J, with 10 bases in between. CDR1 and CDR2 (germline): LGHDT, YNNKEL (reference sequence). This CDR3 contains 13 residues.

The chain joins TRBV3-1 (or the pseudogene TRBV3-2) to TRBJ1-3; a weak D match, TRBD1 (5 bases). The V gene's germline CDR1 is LGHDT and CDR2 YNNKEL (reference sequence). V dropped 0 bases and J dropped 4 bases, with 10 bases sitting between them. There are 15 residues in the CDR3. The CDR3 DNA sequence: TGTGCCAGCAGCCAAGAGGGGACTGGAGGAAACACCATATATTTT. It encodes CASSQEGTGGNTIYF.

CDR3 sequence reads: CASSLLGGQGSPYEQYF. The CDR3 DNA follows: TGCGCCAGCAGCTTGTTGGGGGGACAGGGGTCCCCCTACGAGCAGTACTTC. The rearrangement links TRBV5-1 to TRBJ2-7, with 10 positions matching TRBD1. The CDR3 has 17 residues. Trimming removed 1 base from V and 2 bases from J; junction bases left unmatched: 9. In germline, CDR1 is SGHRS, CDR2 YFSETQ.

This chain links TRBV30 with TRBJ1-2; D remains ambiguous. Germline V gives CDR1 GTSNPN, CDR2 SVGIG (reference sequence). Trimming shortened V by 6 bases and J by 3 bases, and 20 bases separated the two germline ends. The CDR3 consists of 15 residues. CDR3 loop: CACTEWGVVDYGYTF. The CDR3 DNA follows: TGTGCCTGTACAGAATGGGGAGTTGTCGACTATGGCTACACCTTC.

This clone has only one observation. The chain couples TRBV11-2 to TRBJ1-6; D may be TRBD1 (5 bases). The CDR3 covers 14 residues. The germline CDR1 and CDR2 sequences are SGHAT and FQNNGV. V was cut by 4 bases and J by 7 bases, with 11 bases left in between. As DNA, the CDR3 is TGTGCCAGCAGCTCGGTAGGGGTCAATTCACCCCTCCACTTT. Its translation is CASSSVGVNSPLHF. Full variable domain (rest looked up from reference TRBV11-2 and TRBJ1-6): EAGVAQSPRYKIIEKRQSVAFWCNPISGHATLYWYQQILGQGPKLLIQFQNNGVVDDSQLPKDRFSAERLKGVDSTLKIQPAKLEDSAVYLCASSSVGVNSPLHFGNGTRLTVT.

This chain uses TRBV7-6 with TRBJ2-6; 8 bases agree with TRBD1. CDR1 and CDR2 from the germline V gene are SGHVS and FNYEAQ. V was clipped by 2 bases and J by 2 bases; unmatched bases: 8. The CDR3 loop spans 18 amino acids. CDR3 loop: CASSLPRGRVPGANVLTF. CDR3 DNA sequence: TGTGCCAGCAGCTTACCCAGGGGGCGCGTTCCTGGGGCCAACGTCCTGACTTTC.

The chain links TRBV3-1 (or the pseudogene TRBV3-2) to TRBJ1-1; no definite D call. This CDR3 spans 16 amino acids. The germline V gene encodes CDR1 LGHDT and CDR2 YNNKEL (reference sequence). Trimming removed 0 bases at V and 4 bases at J, with 15 bases between. CDR3 residues: CASSQESSDWFTEAFF. DNA of the CDR3: TGTGCCAGCAGCCAAGAGAGTTCAGATTGGTTCACTGAAGCTTTCTTT.

Comments on this clone: This same CDR3 is encoded by further DNA sequences in the sample. The CDR3 sequence: CASSQDHGPYEQYF. The CDR3 region has the DNA TGTGCCAGCAGCCAAGATCACGGTCCCTACGAGCAGTACTTC. The rearrangement joins TRBV14 to TRBJ2-7; no firm D call. The CDR3 runs 14 residues. The V and J ends lost 0 bases and 2 bases respectively, with 8 bases between them. Germline-derived CDR1 and CDR2 are SGHDN and FVKESK. Full variable domain (missing parts from reference TRBV14 and TRBJ2-7): EAGVTQFPSHSVIEKGQTVTLRCDPISGHDNLYWYRRVMGKEIKFLLHFVKESKQDESGMPNNRFLAERTGGTYSTLKVQPAELEDSGVYFCASSQDHGPYEQYFGPGTRLTVT.

The chain has TRBV29-1 and TRBJ2-2, with a possible D match to TRBD2 (7 bases). From germline, CDR1 is SQVTM and CDR2 ANQGSEA. The CDR3 length is 16 residues. V lost 4 bases and J lost 0, with 15 bases in between. CDR3: CSVVIPGGANTGELFF. In nucleotides, the CDR3 is TGCAGCGTTGTTATCCCGGGGGGCGCGAACACCGGGGAGCTGTTTTTT.

The chain has TRBV19 and TRBJ2-3; D is uncertain. Between the trimmed V and J ends, which lost 5 bases and 5 bases, there was a span of 11 bases. The CDR3 is 13 amino acids. Germline V CDR1 and CDR2: LNHDA, SQIVND (reference sequence). CDR3 in amino acids: CASSVLFRDTQYF. CDR3 in DNA: TGTGCCAGTAGTGTACTTTTCAGAGATACGCAGTATTTT. The whole variable domain, remainder taken from reference TRBV19 and TRBJ2-3, is DGGITQSPKYLFRKEGQNVTLSCEQNLNHDAMYWYRQDPGQGLRLIYYSQIVNDFQKGDIAEGYSVSREKKESFPLTVTSAQKNPTAFYLCASSVLFRDTQYFGPGTRLTVL.

This clone has only one observation. The J gene is TRBJ1-2, the V gene TRBV18; D is uncertain. Per the germline V gene, CDR1 is KGHSH and CDR2 is LQKENI. V lost 4 bases to trimming and J lost 2 bases, with 14 bases between them. The CDR3 sequence is 15 residues long. CDR3 nucleotides: TGTGCCAGCTCACGGAAAGGAGGGCCAAACTATGGCTACACCTTC. Protein product: CASSRKGGPNYGYTF.

This chain links TRBV28 with TRBJ1-2, with TRBD1 identical over 7 bases. Germline V gene data show CDR1 as MDHEN and CDR2 as SYDVKM. The CDR3 sequence is 16 residues long. The trim removed 6 bases at V and 1 base at J, leaving 11 bases unmatched. The CDR3 region is CASRTSGQAFNYGYTF. CDR3 DNA: TGTGCCAGCAGGACATCCGGACAGGCGTTTAACTATGGCTACACCTTC.

The chain recombines TRBV27 with TRBJ1-2, with TRBD1 matching over 8 bases. The CDR3 is 12 residues long. CDR1 is MNHEY, CDR2 SMNVEV, per germline (reference sequence). The J segment lost 8 bases and the V segment lost 7 bases, leaving 6 bases of the junction unmatched. CDR3 bases: TGTGCCAGCATTCCCAGGGGGCGCGGCTACACCTTC. As protein: CASIPRGRGYTF.

In the case of this clone: At one boundary the junction diverges from the germline segment, which might be a read error. The V and J genes are TRBV6-5 and TRBJ1-2, with D maybe TRBD1 (6 bases). CDR3 size: 16 residues. Germline V CDR1 and CDR2: MNHEY, SVGAGI. In DNA form, the CDR3 reads TGTGCCAGCAGTTACTCATTTCGGGGGGCTAAGTATGGCTACACCTTC. This codes for CASSYSFRGAKYGYTF.

This chain joins TRBV2 and TRBJ2-1; 10 bases match TRBD2. The CDR3 totals 15 residues. Germline V gene data show CDR1 as SNHLY and CDR2 as FYNNEI. V trimming: 8 bases; J trimming: 2 bases; junction bases outside the gene matches: 6. For the CDR3, the DNA is TGTGCCAGCCGACCCCTAGCGGGAGCCTACAATGAGCAGTTCTTC. It codes for CASRPLAGAYNEQFF.

The V gene is TRBV6-1, the J gene TRBJ1-5; TRBD1 might be the D (5 bases). The V gene's germline CDR1 is MNHNS and CDR2 SASEGT. V lost 2 bases, J lost 5 bases, and 19 bases lay in between. This CDR3 comprises 17 residues. CDR3: CASSESFYGGVDQPQHF. The CDR3 region has the DNA TGTGCCAGCAGTGAAAGCTTTTATGGAGGGGTCGATCAGCCCCAGCATTTT.

This clone was observed a few times. The genes are TRBV10-3 and TRBJ1-6; weak D call: TRBD1 (5 bases). Trimming took off 0 bases at V and 10 bases at J, with 19 bases between the two ends. CDR1 and CDR2 (germline): ENHRY, SYGVKD. The CDR3 sequence is 17 residues long. DNA for the CDR3: TGTGCCATCAGTGAGTCGCCCGCGGCAGGGATCGGGTCACCCCTCCACTTT. It translates to CAISESPAAGIGSPLHF.

CDR3 residues: CASSVGPGNYEQYF. The CDR3 DNA reads TGTGCCAGCAGCGTAGGTCCAGGGAACTACGAGCAGTACTTC. The chain is built from TRBV9 and TRBJ2-7; D is perhaps TRBD1 (5 bases). The germline V and J ends were trimmed by 0 bases and 3 bases, with 10 bases remaining between them. There are 14 residues in the CDR3. From germline, CDR1 is SGDLS and CDR2 YYNGEE. Complete variable domain (other parts from reference TRBV9 and TRBJ2-7): DSGVTQTPKHLITATGQRVTLRCSPRSGDLSVYWYQQSLDQGLQFLIQYYNGEERAKGNILERFSAQQFPDLHSELNLSSLELGDSALYFCASSVGPGNYEQYFGPGTRLTVT.

V gene TRBV19 combines with J gene TRBJ1-1; D unresolved. Germline loops: CDR1 LNHDA, CDR2 SQIVND (reference sequence). The CDR3 extends over 13 amino acids. V lost 1 base to trimming and J lost 4 bases, with 7 bases between them. CDR3 DNA: TGTGCCAGTAGTATAGCGGAGGGCACTGAAGCTTTCTTT. Encoded protein: CASSIAEGTEAFF.

The J gene is TRBJ1-3, the V gene TRBV11-2; no reliable D call. V was cut by 1 base and J by 6 bases, with 7 bases left in between. The CDR3 is made up of 13 amino acids. Germline V gene data show CDR1 as SGHAT and CDR2 as FQNNGV. The CDR3 DNA follows: TGTGCCAGCAGCTTAGTGGATTCAAACACCATATATTTT. This gives the protein CASSLVDSNTIYF. Based on the CDR3 plus reference TRBV11-2 and TRBJ1-3, the full variable domain is EAGVAQSPRYKIIEKRQSVAFWCNPISGHATLYWYQQILGQGPKLLIQFQNNGVVDDSQLPKDRFSAERLKGVDSTLKIQPAKLEDSAVYLCASSLVDSNTIYFGEGSWLTVV.

This clone has a handful of counts. CDR3 amino acids: CASSRGVPPADTQYF. The CDR3, as DNA: TGTGCCAGCTCCAGGGGTGTCCCGCCCGCAGATACGCAGTATTTT. The rearrangement joins TRBV4-2 to TRBJ2-3, with D perhaps matching TRBD1 (6 bases). V lost 8 bases, J lost 4 bases, and 19 bases lay in between. CDR1 and CDR2 from the germline V gene are LGHNA and YNFKEQ. The CDR3 runs 15 residues.

This clone has only a few counts. The V and J genes are TRBV7-8 and TRBJ2-5; D could derive from TRBD1 or TRBD2 (6 bases each). Germline values: CDR1 SGHVS, CDR2 FQNEAQ. Trimming shortened V by 5 bases and J by 4 bases, and 20 bases separated the two germline ends. The length of the CDR3 is 16 residues. In nucleotides, the CDR3 is TGTGCCAGCAGCCCAGGGGCGGGAAGGAGCGGAGAGACCCAGTACTTC. It yields the protein CASSPGAGRSGETQYF.